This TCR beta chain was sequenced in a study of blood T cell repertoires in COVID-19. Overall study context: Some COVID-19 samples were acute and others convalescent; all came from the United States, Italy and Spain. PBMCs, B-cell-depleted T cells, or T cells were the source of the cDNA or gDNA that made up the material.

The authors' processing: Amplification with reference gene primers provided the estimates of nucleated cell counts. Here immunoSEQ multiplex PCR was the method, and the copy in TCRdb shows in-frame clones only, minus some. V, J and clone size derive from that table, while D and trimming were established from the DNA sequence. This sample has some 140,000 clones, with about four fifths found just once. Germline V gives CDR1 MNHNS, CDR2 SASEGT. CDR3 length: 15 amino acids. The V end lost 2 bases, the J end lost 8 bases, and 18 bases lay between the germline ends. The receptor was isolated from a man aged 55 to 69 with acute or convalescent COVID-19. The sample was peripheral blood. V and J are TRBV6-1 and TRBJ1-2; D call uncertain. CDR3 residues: CASSEYWVVGSGYTF. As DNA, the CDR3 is TGTGCCAGCAGTGAATACTGGGTTGTAGGTAGCGGCTACACCTTC.